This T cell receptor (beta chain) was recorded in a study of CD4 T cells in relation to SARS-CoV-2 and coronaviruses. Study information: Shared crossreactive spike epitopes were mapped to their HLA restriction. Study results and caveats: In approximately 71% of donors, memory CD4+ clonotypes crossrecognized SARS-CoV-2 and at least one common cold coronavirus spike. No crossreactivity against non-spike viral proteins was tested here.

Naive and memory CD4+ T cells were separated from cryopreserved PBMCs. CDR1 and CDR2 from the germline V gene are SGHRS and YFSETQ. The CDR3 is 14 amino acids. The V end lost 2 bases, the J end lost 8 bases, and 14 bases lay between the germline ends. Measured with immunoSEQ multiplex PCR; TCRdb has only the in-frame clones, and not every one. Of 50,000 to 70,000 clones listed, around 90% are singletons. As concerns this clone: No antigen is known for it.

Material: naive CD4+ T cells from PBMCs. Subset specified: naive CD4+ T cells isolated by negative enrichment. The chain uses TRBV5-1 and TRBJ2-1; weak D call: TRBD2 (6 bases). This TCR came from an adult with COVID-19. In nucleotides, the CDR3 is TGCGCCAGCAGCTTTGGCGGGAAGCCGGATGAGCAGTTCTTC. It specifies CASSFGGKPDEQFF.